Shown below are 5 T cell receptor beta chains from a single sample sequenced in a study of T-cell memory formation after mild COVID-19. TCRdb reprocessed the 5' RACE reads via MiXCR and lists one record per CDR3 protein. The data contain about 340,000 distinct CDR3 sequences, roughly 13% of them singletons. Sequenced material: PBMCs or a T cell subset sorted from them (not recorded which). Receptor source: a man aged 18 to 29 who had mild COVID-19 (a few samples of this study predate the infection). Cell type and time point are not known.

The chain recombines TRBV27 with TRBJ1-1; tentatively, D is TRBD1 (6 bases). Germline CDR1 reads MNHEY; CDR2 reads SMNVEV (reference sequence). Trimming took 4 bases from V and 0 from J, leaving 15 bases between them. The CDR3 totals 16 residues. CDR3 sequence: CASSSTDSTMNTEAFF. The CDR3 nucleotides read TGTGCCAGCAGTTCCACGGACAGTACCATGAACACTGAAGCTTTCTTT.

This clonotype has a count of ten or more. The V call is TRBV12-3 or TRBV12-4, the J call TRBJ2-1; D call uncertain. V was clipped by 6 bases and J by 7 bases, with 7 bases between them. There are 11 residues in the CDR3. DNA of the CDR3: TGTGCCAGCAGAGAGCGAAATGAGCAGTTCTTC. Translating it yields CASRERNEQFF.

This clonotype was observed a few times. The rearrangement links TRBV9 to TRBJ2-6; TRBD1 matches at 7 bases. V lost 4 bases and J lost 0; bases outside the gene matches: 4. CDR1 is SGDLS and CDR2 is YYNGEE in the germline V gene. CDR3 length equals 16 residues. The CDR3 sequence is CASSTRQGSGANVLTF. CDR3 in DNA: TGTGCCAGCAGCACTCGACAGGGCTCTGGGGCCAACGTCCTGACTTTC.

In its sample, this clonotype was seen many times. The gene calls are TRBV29-1 and TRBJ2-7, with D unresolved. V was pared by 4 bases and J by 3 bases, with 10 bases between. The germline V gene has CDR1 SQVTM and CDR2 ANQGSEA. CDR3 length: 12 residues. The CDR3 region has the DNA TGCAGCGTTGTGTCGGCCGGCTACGAGCAGTACTTC. Encoded protein: CSVVSAGYEQYF.

This clonotype was observed many times. V gene TRBV29-1 combines with J gene TRBJ2-5; the match to TRBD2 covers 12 bases. This CDR3 has 13 residues. The ends lost 3 bases at V and 5 bases at J; junction bases unmatched: 1. Germline CDR1 and CDR2: SQVTM and ANQGSEA. CDR3 bases: TGCAGCGTTGAGGGGACTAGCGGGGAGACCCAGTACTTC. Residues: CSVEGTSGETQYF.